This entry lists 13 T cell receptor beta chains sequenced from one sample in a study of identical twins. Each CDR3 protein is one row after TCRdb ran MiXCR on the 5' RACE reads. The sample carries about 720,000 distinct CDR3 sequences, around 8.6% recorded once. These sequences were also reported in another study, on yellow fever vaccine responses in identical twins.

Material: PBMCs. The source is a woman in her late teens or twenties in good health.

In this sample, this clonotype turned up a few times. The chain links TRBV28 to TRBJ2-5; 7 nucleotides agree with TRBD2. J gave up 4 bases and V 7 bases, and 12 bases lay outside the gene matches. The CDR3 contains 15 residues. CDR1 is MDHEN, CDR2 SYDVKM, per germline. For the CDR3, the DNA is TGTGCCAGCAACGGAAGCGGGATAGGCGGAGAGACCCAGTACTTC. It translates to CASNGSGIGGETQYF.

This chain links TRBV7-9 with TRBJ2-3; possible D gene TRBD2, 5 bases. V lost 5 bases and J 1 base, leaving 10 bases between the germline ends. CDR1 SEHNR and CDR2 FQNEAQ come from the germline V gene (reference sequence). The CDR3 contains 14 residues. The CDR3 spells CASSEGWGTDTQYF. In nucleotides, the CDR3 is TGTGCCAGCAGCGAGGGCTGGGGCACAGATACGCAGTATTTT.

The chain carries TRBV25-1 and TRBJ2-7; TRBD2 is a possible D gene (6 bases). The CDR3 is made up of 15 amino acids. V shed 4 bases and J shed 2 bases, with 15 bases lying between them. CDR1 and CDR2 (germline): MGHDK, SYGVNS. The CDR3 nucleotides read TGTGCCAGCAGTGTTGGCGGGGCCAATCCCTACGAGCAGTACTTC. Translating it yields CASSVGGANPYEQYF.

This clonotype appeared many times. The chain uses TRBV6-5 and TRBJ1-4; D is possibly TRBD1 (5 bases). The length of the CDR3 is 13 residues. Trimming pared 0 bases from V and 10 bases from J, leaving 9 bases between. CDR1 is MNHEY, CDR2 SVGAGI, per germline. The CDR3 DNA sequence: TGTGCCAGCAGTTACTCGAGTGGGGGAAAACTGTTTTTT. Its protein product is CASSYSSGGKLFF.

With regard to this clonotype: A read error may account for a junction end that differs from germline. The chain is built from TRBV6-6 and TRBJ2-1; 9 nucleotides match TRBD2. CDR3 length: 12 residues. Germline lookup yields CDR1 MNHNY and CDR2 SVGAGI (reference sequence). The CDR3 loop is CASSHSSGGLAF. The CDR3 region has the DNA TGTGCCAGCAGCCACAGTAGCGGGGGCCTAGCCTTC.

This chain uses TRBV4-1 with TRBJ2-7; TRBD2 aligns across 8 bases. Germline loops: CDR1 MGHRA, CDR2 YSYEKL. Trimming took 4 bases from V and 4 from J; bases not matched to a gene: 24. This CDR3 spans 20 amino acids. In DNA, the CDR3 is TGCGCCAGCAGCCGAATGGGGGGCAGAGGGAACGGTAGCGGGGCTTACGAGCAGTACTTC. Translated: CASSRMGGRGNGSGAYEQYF.

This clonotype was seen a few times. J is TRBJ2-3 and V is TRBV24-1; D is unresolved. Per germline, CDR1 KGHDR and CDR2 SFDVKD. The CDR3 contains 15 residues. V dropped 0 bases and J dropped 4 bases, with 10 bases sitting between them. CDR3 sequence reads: CATSDLGLGADTQYF. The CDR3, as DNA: TGTGCCACCAGTGATTTGGGGTTAGGAGCAGATACGCAGTATTTT.

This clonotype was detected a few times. The CDR3 spells CASSDSGTTDTQYF. CDR3 nucleotides: TGCGCCAGCAGCGATTCCGGCACTACAGATACGCAGTATTTT. V and J are TRBV5-1 and TRBJ2-3; D unclear. V dropped 4 bases and J dropped 3 bases, with 12 bases sitting between them. In germline, CDR1 is SGHRS, CDR2 YFSETQ. The CDR3 sequence is 14 residues long.

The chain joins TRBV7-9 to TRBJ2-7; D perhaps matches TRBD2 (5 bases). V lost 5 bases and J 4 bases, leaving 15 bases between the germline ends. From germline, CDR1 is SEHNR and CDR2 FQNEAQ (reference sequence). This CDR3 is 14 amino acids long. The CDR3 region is CASSPSEAEYEQYF. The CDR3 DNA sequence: TGTGCCAGCAGCCCGTCGGAAGCGGAATACGAGCAGTACTTC.

This CDR3 is CASSDNPLVGELFF. For the CDR3, the DNA is TGTGCCAGCAGTGACAACCCCCTTGTCGGGGAGCTGTTTTTT. J is TRBJ2-2 and V is TRBV6-4, with no clear D. The CDR3 totals 14 residues. V was shortened by 2 bases and J by 7 bases, with 11 bases between the two germline ends. Germline V lookup: CDR1 MRHNA, CDR2 SNTAGT.

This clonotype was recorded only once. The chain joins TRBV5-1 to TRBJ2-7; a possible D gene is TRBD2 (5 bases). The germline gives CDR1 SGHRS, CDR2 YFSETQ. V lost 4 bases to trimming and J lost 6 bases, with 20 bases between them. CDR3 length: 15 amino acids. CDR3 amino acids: CASSGAAAPFGEQYF. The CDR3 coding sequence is TGCGCCAGCAGCGGCGCAGCGGCCCCCTTTGGCGAGCAGTACTTC.

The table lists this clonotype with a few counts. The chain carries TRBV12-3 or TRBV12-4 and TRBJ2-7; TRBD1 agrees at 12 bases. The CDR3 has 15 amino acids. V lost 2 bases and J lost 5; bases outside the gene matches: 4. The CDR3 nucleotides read TGTGCCAGCAGTTTACTGGGACAGGGGGCCAACGAGCAGTACTTC. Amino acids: CASSLLGQGANEQYF.

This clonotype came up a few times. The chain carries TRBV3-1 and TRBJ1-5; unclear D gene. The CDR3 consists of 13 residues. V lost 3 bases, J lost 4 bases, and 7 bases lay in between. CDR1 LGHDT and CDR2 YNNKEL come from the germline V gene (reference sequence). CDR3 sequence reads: CASSHLGNQPQHF. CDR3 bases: TGTGCCAGCAGCCATTTAGGAAATCAGCCCCAGCATTTT.